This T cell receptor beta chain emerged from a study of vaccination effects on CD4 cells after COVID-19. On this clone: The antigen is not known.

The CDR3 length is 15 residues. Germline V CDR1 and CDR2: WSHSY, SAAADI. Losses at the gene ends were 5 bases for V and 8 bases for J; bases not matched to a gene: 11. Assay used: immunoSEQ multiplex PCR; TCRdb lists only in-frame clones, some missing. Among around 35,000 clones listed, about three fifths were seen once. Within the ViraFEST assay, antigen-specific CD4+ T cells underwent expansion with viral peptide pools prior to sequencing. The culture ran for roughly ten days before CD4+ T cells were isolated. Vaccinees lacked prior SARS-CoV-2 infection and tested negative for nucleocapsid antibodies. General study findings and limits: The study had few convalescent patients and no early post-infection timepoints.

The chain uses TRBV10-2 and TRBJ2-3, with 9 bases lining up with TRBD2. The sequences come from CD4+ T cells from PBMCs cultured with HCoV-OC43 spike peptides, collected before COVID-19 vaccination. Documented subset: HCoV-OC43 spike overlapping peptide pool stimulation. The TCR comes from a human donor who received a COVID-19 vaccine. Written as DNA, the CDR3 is TGCGCCAGCAGTAATAGCGGGAGTCCCTCCGGTACGCAGTATTTT. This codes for CASSNSGSPSGTQYF.